The 9 T cell receptor beta chains reported below all come from one sample, sequenced in a study of T cell repertoires in cytomegalovirus infection. These receptors' antigens are unknown. TCRdb reprocessed the reads via MiXCR and lists one record per CDR3 protein. The table includes 680,000 or so distinct CDR3 sequences, about 33% detected once. Sequenced material: cultured PBMCs, taken from culture after CMV antigen stimulation. The origin of the receptors is a human donor in good health (CMV status not recorded). Some clones in this sample may be carry-over from other donors' samples.

This chain uses TRBV10-3 with TRBJ2-3; possibly TRBD2 for D (7 bases). CDR1 and CDR2 (germline): ENHRY, SYGVKD. The CDR3 contains 13 residues. Trimming stripped 11 bases from V and 2 bases from J, with 14 bases between. The CDR3 coding sequence is TGTGCCGCGGGGGACACCTACACAGATACGCAGTATTTT. As protein: CAAGDTYTDTQYF.

The chain recombines TRBV11-1 with TRBJ2-1, with 11 bases matching TRBD1. Trimming cost V 4 bases and J 6 bases; bases outside gene matches: 2. This CDR3 is 14 amino acids long. The germline V gene encodes CDR1 SGHAT and CDR2 FQDESV (reference sequence). In DNA, the CDR3 is TGTGCCAGCAGCTCGGACAGGGGGCGCAATGAGCAGTTCTTC. This translates into CASSSDRGRNEQFF. The full variable domain, rest sourced from reference TRBV11-1 and TRBJ2-1, is EAEVAQSPRYKITEKSQAVAFWCDPISGHATLYWYRQILGQGPELLVQFQDESVVDDSQLPKDRFSAERLKGVDSTLKIQPAELGDSAMYLCASSSDRGRNEQFFGPGTRLTVL.

The J gene is TRBJ1-6, the V gene TRBV19; a weak D match, TRBD1 (6 bases). Between the trimmed V and J ends, which lost 6 bases and 7 bases, there was a span of 16 bases. Per germline, CDR1 LNHDA and CDR2 SQIVND (reference sequence). CDR3 size: 15 residues. CDR3 sequence reads: CASRQPGAVNSPLHF. As DNA, the CDR3 is TGTGCCAGTAGACAACCGGGGGCCGTGAATTCACCCCTCCACTTT.

Only a few counts were recorded for this clonotype. The rearrangement joins TRBV7-9 to TRBJ2-7; 9 bases map to TRBD1. CDR3 length equals 14 residues. The germline CDR1 and CDR2 sequences are SEHNR and FQNEAQ (reference sequence). The V segment lost 3 bases and the J segment 3 bases; nucleotides outside the gene matches: 3. CDR3 bases: TGTGCCAGCAGCTTCCTGGACAGGGGCTACGAGCAGTACTTC. Translating gives CASSFLDRGYEQYF.

This clonotype was detected a few times. V is TRBV7-2 and J is TRBJ1-2; D ambiguous. This CDR3 comprises 13 residues. Germline values: CDR1 SGHTA, CDR2 FQGNSA. The V gene lost 2 bases and the J gene lost 2 bases, with 6 bases spanning the gap. CDR3 residues: CASSLIGNYGYTF. DNA of the CDR3: TGTGCCAGCAGCTTAATCGGAAACTATGGCTACACCTTC. Full variable domain (missing parts from reference TRBV7-2 and TRBJ1-2): GAGVSQSPSNKVTEKGKDVELRCDPISGHTALYWYRQSLGQGLEFLIYFQGNSAPDKSGLPSDRFSAERTGGSVSTLTIQRTQQEDSAVYLCASSLIGNYGYTFGSGTRLTVV.

This clonotype was counted between two and nine times. The rearrangement uses TRBV12-3 or TRBV12-4 and TRBJ2-1, with D hard to call. This CDR3 is built from 16 residues. The V end was cut by 0 bases, the J end by 2 bases, with 11 bases between. The CDR3 protein is CASSLAGSLTYNEQFF. CDR3 in DNA: TGTGCCAGCAGTTTAGCTGGCTCCCTAACCTACAATGAGCAGTTCTTC.

Regarding this clonotype: Relative to the germline gene, one junction end is altered; a read error may explain this. This rearrangement joins TRBV6-5 to TRBJ2-1, with D hard to call. From germline, CDR1 is MNHEY and CDR2 SVGAGI. CDR3 length equals 14 residues. The CDR3 region is CASSEVLSDHEQFF. CDR3 DNA sequence: TGTGCGAGCAGTGAAGTTTTATCGGACCATGAGCAGTTCTTC.

This clonotype was recorded a few times. The gene calls are TRBV4-1 and TRBJ2-2, with 7 positions matching TRBD1. CDR3 length: 15 amino acids. V shed 1 base, J shed 3 bases, and the junction held 2 bases outside the gene matches. The V gene's germline CDR1 is MGHRA and CDR2 YSYEKL. CDR3 nucleotides: TGCGCCAGCAGCCAAGGGACAGGCTACACCGGGGAGCTGTTTTTT. Protein product: CASSQGTGYTGELFF.

Only a few counts were recorded for this clonotype. The V and J genes are TRBV20-1 and TRBJ2-3; either TRBD1 or TRBD2 may fit D (5 bases each). The ends were cut back, 0 bases at V and 5 bases at J, with 18 bases in the middle. The CDR3 loop spans 16 amino acids. Germline values: CDR1 DFQATT, CDR2 SNEGSKA (reference sequence). CDR3 in DNA: TGCAGTGCTAGAGATCTTGAGGGTGGTGGGGGAGATACGCAGTATTTT. As protein: CSARDLEGGGGDTQYF.